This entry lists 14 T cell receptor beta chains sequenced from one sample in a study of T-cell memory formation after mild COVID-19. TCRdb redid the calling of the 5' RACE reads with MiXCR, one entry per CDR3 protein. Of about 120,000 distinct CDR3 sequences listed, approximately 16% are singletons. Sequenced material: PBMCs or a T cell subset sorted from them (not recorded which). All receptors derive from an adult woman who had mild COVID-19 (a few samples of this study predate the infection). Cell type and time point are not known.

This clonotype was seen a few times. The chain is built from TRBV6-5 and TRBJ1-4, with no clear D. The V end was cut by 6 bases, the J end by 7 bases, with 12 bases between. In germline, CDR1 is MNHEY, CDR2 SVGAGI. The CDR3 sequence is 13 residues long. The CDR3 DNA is TGTGCCAGCAGCCCCAGGTGGAGTGAAAAACTGTTTTTT. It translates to CASSPRWSEKLFF.

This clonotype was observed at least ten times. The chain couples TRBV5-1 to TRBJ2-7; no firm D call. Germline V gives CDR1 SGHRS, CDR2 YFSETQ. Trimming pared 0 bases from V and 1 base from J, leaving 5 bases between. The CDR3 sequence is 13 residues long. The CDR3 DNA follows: TGCGCCAGCAGCTTGGAAGGTTCCTACGAGCAGTACTTC. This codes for CASSLEGSYEQYF.

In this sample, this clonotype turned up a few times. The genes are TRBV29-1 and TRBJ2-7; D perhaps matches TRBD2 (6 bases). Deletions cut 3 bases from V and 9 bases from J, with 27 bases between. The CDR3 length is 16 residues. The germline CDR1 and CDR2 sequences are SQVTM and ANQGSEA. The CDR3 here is CSVEAGQGGNRKGQYF. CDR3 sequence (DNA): TGCAGCGTTGAGGCGGGGCAAGGCGGTAATCGGAAGGGGCAGTACTTC.

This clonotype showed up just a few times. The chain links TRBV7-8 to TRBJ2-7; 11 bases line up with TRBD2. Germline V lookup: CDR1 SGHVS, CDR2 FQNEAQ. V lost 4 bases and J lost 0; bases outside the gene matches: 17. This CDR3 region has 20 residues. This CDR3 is CASSSRLAGWVVENSYEQYF. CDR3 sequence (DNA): TGTGCCAGCAGCTCCAGACTAGCGGGATGGGTAGTAGAAAACTCCTACGAGCAGTACTTC.

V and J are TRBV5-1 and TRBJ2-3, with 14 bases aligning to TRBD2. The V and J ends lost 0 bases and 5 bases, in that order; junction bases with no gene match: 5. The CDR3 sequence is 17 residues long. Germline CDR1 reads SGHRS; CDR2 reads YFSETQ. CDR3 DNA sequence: TGCGCCAGCAGCTTGGAGGGACTAGCGGGAGTTGAAGATACGCAGTATTTT. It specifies CASSLEGLAGVEDTQYF.

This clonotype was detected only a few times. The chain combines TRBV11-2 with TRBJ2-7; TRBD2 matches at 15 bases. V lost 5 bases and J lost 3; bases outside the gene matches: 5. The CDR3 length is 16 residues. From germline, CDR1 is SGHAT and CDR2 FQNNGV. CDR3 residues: CASSRGLAGGLYEQYF. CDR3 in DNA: TGTGCCAGCAGCAGGGGACTAGCGGGAGGACTCTACGAGCAGTACTTC.

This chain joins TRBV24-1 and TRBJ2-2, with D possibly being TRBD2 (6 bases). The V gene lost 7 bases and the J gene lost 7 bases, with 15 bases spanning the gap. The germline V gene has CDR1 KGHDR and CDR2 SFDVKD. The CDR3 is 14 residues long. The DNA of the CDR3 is TGTGCCACCAGCTCGGTATCGGGGGTCGGGGAGCTGTTTTTT. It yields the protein CATSSVSGVGELFF.

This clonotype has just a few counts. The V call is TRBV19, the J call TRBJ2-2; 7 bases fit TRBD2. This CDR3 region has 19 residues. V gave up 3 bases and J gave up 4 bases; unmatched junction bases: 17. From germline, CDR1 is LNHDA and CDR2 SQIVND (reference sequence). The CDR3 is CASSISSTLKGGPTGELFF. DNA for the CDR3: TGTGCCAGTAGTATCTCCTCAACTTTAAAGGGAGGGCCCACCGGGGAGCTGTTTTTT.

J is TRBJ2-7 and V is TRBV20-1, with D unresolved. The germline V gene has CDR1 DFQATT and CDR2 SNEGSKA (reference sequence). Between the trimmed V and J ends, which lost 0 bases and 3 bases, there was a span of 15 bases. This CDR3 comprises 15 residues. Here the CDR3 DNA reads TGCAGTGCTAGAGATCACAGCACTGGGAACTACGAGCAGTACTTC. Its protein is CSARDHSTGNYEQYF.

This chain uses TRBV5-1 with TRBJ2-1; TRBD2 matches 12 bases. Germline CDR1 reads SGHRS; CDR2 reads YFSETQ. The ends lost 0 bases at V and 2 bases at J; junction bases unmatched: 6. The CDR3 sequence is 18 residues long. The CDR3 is CASSLGLAGATPYNEQFF. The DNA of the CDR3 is TGCGCCAGCAGCTTGGGACTAGCGGGAGCTACCCCCTACAATGAGCAGTTCTTC.

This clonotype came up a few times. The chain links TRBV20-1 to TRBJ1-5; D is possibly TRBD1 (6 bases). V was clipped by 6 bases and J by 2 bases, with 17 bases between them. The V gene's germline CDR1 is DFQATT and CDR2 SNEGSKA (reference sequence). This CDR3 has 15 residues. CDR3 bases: TGCAGTGCCCCAGAGGGCAGGGGTGGCAATCAGCCCCAGCATTTT. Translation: CSAPEGRGGNQPQHF.

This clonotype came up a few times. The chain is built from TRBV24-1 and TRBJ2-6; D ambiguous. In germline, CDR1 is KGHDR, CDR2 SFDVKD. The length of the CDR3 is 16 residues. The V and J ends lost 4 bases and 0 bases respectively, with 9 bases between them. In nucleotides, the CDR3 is TGTGCCACCAGTGAATCCCATTACTCTGGGGCCAACGTCCTGACTTTC. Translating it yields CATSESHYSGANVLTF.

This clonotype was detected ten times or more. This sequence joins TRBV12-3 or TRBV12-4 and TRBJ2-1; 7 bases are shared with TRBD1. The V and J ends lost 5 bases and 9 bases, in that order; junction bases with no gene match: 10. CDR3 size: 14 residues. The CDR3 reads CASSPGTVSGEQFF. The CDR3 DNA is TGTGCCAGCAGTCCCGGGACAGTCTCGGGTGAGCAGTTCTTC.

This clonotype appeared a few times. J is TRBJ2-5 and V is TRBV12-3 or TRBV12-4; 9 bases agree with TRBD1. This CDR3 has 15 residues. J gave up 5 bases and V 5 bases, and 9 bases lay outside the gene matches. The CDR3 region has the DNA TGTGCCAGCAGTGCCGGGACAGGGCTCGGGGAGACCCAGTACTTC. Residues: CASSAGTGLGETQYF.